The 16 T cell receptor beta chains in this list originate from one sample, sequenced in a study of shared clonotypes between healthy human individuals. The method was immunoSEQ multiplex PCR; TCRdb's version includes in-frame clones alone and lacks a portion of them. The sample has around 2.5 million clones, 80% to 95% seen once. The sample taken for sequencing was naive CD4+ T cells from PBMCs. The sample's subset: CD45RA+ positively selected. The receptors derive from a man aged 18 to 30 in good health. Some clones in this sample may be carry-over from other donors' samples.

J is TRBJ1-1 and V is TRBV28; unclear D gene. Per germline, CDR1 MDHEN and CDR2 SYDVKM. This CDR3 is 15 amino acids long. Trimming removed 2 bases at V and 5 bases at J, with 15 bases between. CDR3 amino acids: CASSLGAGGRTEAFF. The CDR3 coding sequence is TGTGCCAGCAGTTTAGGCGCAGGAGGTCGTACTGAAGCTTTCTTT.

The J gene is TRBJ2-3, the V gene TRBV6-4, with 7 bases fitting TRBD2. This CDR3 contains 15 residues. The germline gives CDR1 MRHNA, CDR2 SNTAGT. The V and J ends lost 2 bases and 3 bases, in that order; junction bases with no gene match: 5. The DNA of the CDR3 is TGTGCCAGCAGTGACGTGGCGGGAGTGACAGATACGCAGTATTTT. Translated: CASSDVAGVTDTQYF.

This chain uses TRBV30 with TRBJ2-3; D is possibly TRBD2 (5 bases). V gave up 4 bases and J gave up 2 bases, with 13 bases separating them. CDR1 is GTSNPN, CDR2 SVGIG, per germline (reference sequence). This CDR3 is 14 amino acids long. The CDR3: CAWKGLANTDTQYF. As DNA, the CDR3 is TGTGCCTGGAAAGGCCTAGCAAACACAGATACGCAGTATTTT. Variable domain in full (rest from reference TRBV30 and TRBJ2-3): SQTIHQWPATLVQPVGSPLSLECTVEGTSNPNLYWYRQAAGRGLQLLFYSVGIGQISSEVPQNLSASRPQDRQFILSSKKLLLSDSGFYLCAWKGLANTDTQYFGPGTRLTVL.

The chain recombines TRBV29-1 with TRBJ1-2; D uncertain. The CDR3 length is 17 residues. V dropped 4 bases and J dropped 6 bases, with 27 bases sitting between them. From germline, CDR1 is SQVTM and CDR2 ANQGSEA. CDR3 sequence reads: CSVAGSVEGGMGHGYTF. DNA for the CDR3: TGCAGCGTTGCGGGTTCCGTGGAGGGAGGGATGGGCCATGGCTACACCTTC.

On this clone: Other DNA sequences within the sample encode an identical CDR3. The chain combines TRBV28 with TRBJ2-7; D unresolved. Per germline, CDR1 MDHEN and CDR2 SYDVKM. V was trimmed by 6 bases and J by 4 bases, leaving 7 bases between them. The CDR3 is made up of 11 amino acids. CDR3 DNA sequence: TGTGCCAGCAGGCAGCGATACGAGCAGTACTTC. Protein: CASRQRYEQYF.

The chain uses TRBV28 and TRBJ2-3, with D unresolved. Trimming took 3 bases from V and 6 from J, leaving 7 bases between them. The CDR3 spans 12 residues. Germline V gene sequence: CDR1 MDHEN, CDR2 SYDVKM. CDR3: CASSLPEDTQYF. In nucleotides, the CDR3 is TGTGCCAGCAGTTTGCCGGAGGATACGCAGTATTTT.

The CDR3 sequence: CASSPGQGRVRDSNQPQHF. In DNA form, the CDR3 reads TGTGCCAGCAGCCCGGGGCAGGGGAGGGTGAGAGATAGCAATCAGCCCCAGCATTTT. The V and J genes are TRBV5-4 and TRBJ1-5; perhaps TRBD1 as D (6 bases). V was shortened by 4 bases and J by 0 bases, with 23 bases between the two germline ends. Germline CDR1 reads SGHNT; CDR2 reads YYREEE (reference sequence). The CDR3 is 19 residues long.

The rearrangement uses TRBV28 and TRBJ2-3, with D possibly matching TRBD1 (6 bases). V lost 6 bases to trimming and J lost 2 bases, with 12 bases between them. CDR1 and CDR2 (germline): MDHEN, SYDVKM. This CDR3 region has 14 residues. CDR3 coding DNA: TGTGCCAGCAGCCGAGGGACATACACAGATACGCAGTATTTT. It specifies CASSRGTYTDTQYF.

As for this clone: One junction end disagrees with the germline gene, perhaps due to a read error. The chain couples TRBV2 to TRBJ1-2; D gene ambiguous. The CDR3 has 8 amino acids. From germline, CDR1 is SNHLY and CDR2 FYNNEI. CDR3 sequence reads: CASSDRAF. As DNA, the CDR3 is TGTGCCAGCAGTGACAGAGCCTTC.

The chain couples TRBV10-3 to TRBJ2-3; the D call may be TRBD1 or TRBD2 (5 bases each). The CDR3 is 12 residues long. Germline V lookup: CDR1 ENHRY, CDR2 SYGVKD. Trimming shortened V by 8 bases and J by 4 bases, and 10 bases separated the two germline ends. CDR3 in amino acids: CAIGTSADTQYF. DNA for the CDR3: TGTGCCATCGGGACCAGCGCAGATACGCAGTATTTT.

The J gene is TRBJ2-2, the V gene TRBV10-1; D uncertain. The CDR3 has 12 amino acids. Germline loops: CDR1 WNHNN, CDR2 SYGVQD (reference sequence). V gave up 6 bases and J gave up 5 bases, with 7 bases separating them. CDR3 DNA: TGCGCCAGCAGCGCTACTACCGGGGAGCTGTTTTTT. Translating it yields CASSATTGELFF.

V is TRBV28 and J is TRBJ1-4; D is undetermined. The V and J ends lost 2 bases and 6 bases respectively, with 4 bases between them. Germline CDR1 MDHEN, CDR2 SYDVKM. The CDR3 loop spans 12 amino acids. Written as DNA, the CDR3 is TGTGCCAGCAGTTTACTGGATGAAAAACTGTTTTTT. Translation: CASSLLDEKLFF.

The chain links TRBV15 to TRBJ2-1; perhaps TRBD2 as D (6 bases). This CDR3 spans 14 amino acids. Germline CDR1 LNHNV, CDR2 YYDKDF (reference sequence). Trimming pared 7 bases from V and 0 bases from J, leaving 10 bases between. This chain's CDR3 is CATNSGSSYNEQFF. The CDR3 region has the DNA TGTGCCACCAATAGCGGTAGCTCCTACAATGAGCAGTTCTTC. The entire variable domain, with the rest obtained from reference TRBV15 and TRBJ2-1, is as follows: DAMVIQNPRYQVTQFGKPVTLSCSQTLNHNVMYWYQQKSSQAPKLLFHYYDKDFNNEADTPDNFQSRRPNTSFCFLDIRSPGLGDTAMYLCATNSGSSYNEQFFGPGTRLTVL.

The V call is TRBV27, the J call TRBJ2-3; D may match TRBD1 or TRBD2 (5 bases each). The CDR3 spans 14 residues. Germline CDR1 MNHEY, CDR2 SMNVEV (reference sequence). The germline V and J ends were trimmed by 8 bases and 0 bases, with 12 bases remaining between them. CDR3 protein: CASRGAYSTDTQYF. In DNA, the CDR3 is TGTGCCAGCCGAGGGGCCTATAGCACAGATACGCAGTATTTT.

This rearrangement joins TRBV6-5 to TRBJ2-5; D might be TRBD2 (6 bases). Germline V gene sequence: CDR1 MNHEY, CDR2 SVGAGI. V lost 2 bases, J lost 7 bases, and 14 bases lay in between. This CDR3 is built from 14 residues. CDR3 DNA: TGTGCCAGCAGTTACGGGGGGACTGAAGTGACCCAGTACTTC. Its translation: CASSYGGTEVTQYF.

The chain has TRBV7-2 and TRBJ2-7, with 7 positions matching TRBD1. The CDR3 is made up of 13 amino acids. Germline values: CDR1 SGHTA, CDR2 FQGNSA. V shed 5 bases, J shed 5 bases, and the junction held 6 bases outside the gene matches. The CDR3 reads CASSLRDRNEQYF. The CDR3 bases are TGTGCCAGCAGCCTAAGGGACAGAAACGAGCAGTACTTC.